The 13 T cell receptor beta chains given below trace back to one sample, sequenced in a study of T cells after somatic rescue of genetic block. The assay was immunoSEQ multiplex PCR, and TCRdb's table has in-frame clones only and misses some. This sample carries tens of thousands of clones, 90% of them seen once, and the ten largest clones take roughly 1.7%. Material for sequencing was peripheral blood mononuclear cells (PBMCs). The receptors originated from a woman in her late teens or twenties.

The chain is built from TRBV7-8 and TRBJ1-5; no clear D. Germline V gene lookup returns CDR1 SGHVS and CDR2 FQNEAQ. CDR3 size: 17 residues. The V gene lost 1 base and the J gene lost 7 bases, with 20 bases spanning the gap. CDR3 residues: CASSLDYLRNLGQPQHF. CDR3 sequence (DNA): TGTGCCAGCAGCTTAGACTACCTTCGGAATCTTGGACAGCCCCAGCATTTT.

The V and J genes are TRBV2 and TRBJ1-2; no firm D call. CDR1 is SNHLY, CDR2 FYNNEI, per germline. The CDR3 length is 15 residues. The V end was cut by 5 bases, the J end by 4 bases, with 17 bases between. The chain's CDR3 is CASSQDPQPIYGYTF. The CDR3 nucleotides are TGTGCCAGCAGTCAAGACCCCCAGCCCATCTATGGCTACACCTTC.

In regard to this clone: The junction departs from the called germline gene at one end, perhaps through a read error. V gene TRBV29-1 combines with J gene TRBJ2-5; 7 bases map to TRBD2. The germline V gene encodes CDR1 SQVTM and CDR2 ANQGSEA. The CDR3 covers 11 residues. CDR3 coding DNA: TGCAGCGGTGAAGGGAGGGAAACCCAGTACTTC. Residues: CSGEGRETQYF.

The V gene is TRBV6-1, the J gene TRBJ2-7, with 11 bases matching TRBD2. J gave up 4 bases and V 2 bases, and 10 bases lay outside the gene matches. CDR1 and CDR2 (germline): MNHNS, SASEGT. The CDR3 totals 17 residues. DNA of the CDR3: TGTGCCAGCAGTGAATTGGGCGCGGCTAGCGGGAGGTACGAGCAGTACTTC. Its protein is CASSELGAASGRYEQYF.

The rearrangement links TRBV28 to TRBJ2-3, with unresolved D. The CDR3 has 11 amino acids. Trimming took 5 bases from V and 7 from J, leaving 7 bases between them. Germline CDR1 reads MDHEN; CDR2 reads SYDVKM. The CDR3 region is CASSQTYTQYF. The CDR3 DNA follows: TGTGCCAGCAGTCAGACCTATACGCAGTATTTT.

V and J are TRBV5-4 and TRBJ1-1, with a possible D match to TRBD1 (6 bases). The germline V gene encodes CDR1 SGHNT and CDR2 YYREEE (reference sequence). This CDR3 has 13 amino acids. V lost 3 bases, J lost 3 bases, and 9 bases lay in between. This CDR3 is CASSYDRYTEAFF. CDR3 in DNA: TGTGCCAGCAGCTATGACAGGTACACTGAAGCTTTCTTT.

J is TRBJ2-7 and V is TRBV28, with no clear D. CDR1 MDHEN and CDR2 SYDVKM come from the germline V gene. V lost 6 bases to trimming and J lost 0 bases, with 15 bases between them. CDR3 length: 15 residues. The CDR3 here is CASRLGSISSYEQYF. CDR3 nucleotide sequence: TGTGCCAGCAGGCTGGGTAGTATAAGCTCCTACGAGCAGTACTTC.

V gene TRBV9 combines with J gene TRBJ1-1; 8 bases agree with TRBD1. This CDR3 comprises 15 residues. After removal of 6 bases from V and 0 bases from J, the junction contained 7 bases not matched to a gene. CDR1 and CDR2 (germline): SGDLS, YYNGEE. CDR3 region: CASNTDREVNTEAFF. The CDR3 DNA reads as TGTGCCAGCAACACGGACAGGGAAGTGAACACTGAAGCTTTCTTT.

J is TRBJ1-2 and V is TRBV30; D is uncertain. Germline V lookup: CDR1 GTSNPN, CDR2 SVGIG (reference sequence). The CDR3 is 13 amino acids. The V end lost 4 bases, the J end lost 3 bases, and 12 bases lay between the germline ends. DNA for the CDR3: TGTGCCTGGACCTACCGGGAGTACTATGGCTACACCTTC. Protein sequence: CAWTYREYYGYTF.

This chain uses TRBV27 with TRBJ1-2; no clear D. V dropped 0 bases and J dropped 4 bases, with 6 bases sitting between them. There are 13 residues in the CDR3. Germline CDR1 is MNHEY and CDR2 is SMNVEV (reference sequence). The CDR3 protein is CASSLSFGYGYTF. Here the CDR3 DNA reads TGTGCCAGCAGTTTATCGTTTGGCTATGGCTACACCTTC.

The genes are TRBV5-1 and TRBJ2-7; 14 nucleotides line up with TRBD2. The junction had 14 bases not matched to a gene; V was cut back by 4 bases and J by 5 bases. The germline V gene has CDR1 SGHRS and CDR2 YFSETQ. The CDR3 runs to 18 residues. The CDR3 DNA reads TGCGCCAGCAGCCGGGAGCCTGGGACTAGCGGGAGCGACAACGAGCAGTACTTC. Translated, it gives CASSREPGTSGSDNEQYF.

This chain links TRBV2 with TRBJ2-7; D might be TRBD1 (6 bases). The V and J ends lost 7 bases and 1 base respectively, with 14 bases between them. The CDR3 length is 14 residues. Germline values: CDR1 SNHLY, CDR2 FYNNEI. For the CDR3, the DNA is TGTGCCAGCATGGGGGCATTAGGATCCTACGAGCAGTACTTC. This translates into CASMGALGSYEQYF.

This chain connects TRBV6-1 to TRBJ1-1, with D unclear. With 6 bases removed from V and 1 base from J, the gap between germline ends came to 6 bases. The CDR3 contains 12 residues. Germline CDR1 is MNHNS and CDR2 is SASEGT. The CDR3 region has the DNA TGTGCCAGCAGGTCACCGAACACTGAAGCTTTCTTT. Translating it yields CASRSPNTEAFF.